This entry describes one T cell receptor (beta chain). This sample was taken from a study of blood T cell repertoires in COVID-19. Overall study: PBMCs, B-cell-depleted T cells, or T cells provided the cDNA or gDNA that made up the material.

CDR1 is SGHRS, CDR2 YFSETQ, per germline. The CDR3 is 14 amino acids. V lost 4 bases to trimming and J lost 8 bases; unmatched junction nucleotides: 6. Repertoires were generated with immunoSEQ multiplex PCR, while TCRdb's copy carries only in-frame clones and drops some. The sample records about 69,000 clones, around three quarters being singletons. The chain couples TRBV5-1 to TRBJ1-4; TRBD1 aligns across 9 bases. The sequence derives from a man in his sixties with acute or convalescent COVID-19. The material sequenced was peripheral blood. The CDR3 region has the DNA TGCGCCAGCAGCACCGGGACAGGGAGGGAAAAACTGTTTTTT. Protein: CASSTGTGREKLFF.